These T cell receptor beta chains were read from a single sample in a study of response to subunit inactivated influenza vaccine. Using its own MiXCR run on the RT-PCR reads, TCRdb lists one record per CDR3 protein. Here the sample spans 750,000 to 850,000 distinct CDR3 sequences, about 18% being singletons. The sequencing used PBMCs from blood, collected around 5 days after vaccination. These receptor sequences come from a man aged 45-65 years who received an inactivated influenza vaccine. Both conserved end residues are part of each CDR3. Clone size is shown for a subset of rows, as once, few, many or a class of expanded clone.

v_gene	abundance	j_gene	CDR3aa
TRBV6-1	-	TRBJ2-6	CASRGDSGANVLTF
TRBV5-1	once	TRBJ2-2	CASRNPSAGDTGELFF
TRBV27	few	TRBJ2-7	CASSALGISAAYEQYF
TRBV10-3	-	TRBJ2-2	CAISVDRPGELFF
TRBV11-2	-	TRBJ2-1	CASSLFRGGFYNEQFF
TRBV10-3	-	TRBJ2-7	CAIRSGTSTYEQYF
TRBV10-3	few	TRBJ1-2	CAIRGDRSYGYTF
TRBV5-1	few	TRBJ1-2	CASSLSGEKNYGYTF
TRBV2	few	TRBJ2-5	CASSVGSGREETQYF
TRBV20-1	-	TRBJ1-4	CSARAPTETTNEKLFF